These 18 T cell receptor beta chains originate from one sample sequenced in a study of cytomegalovirus exposure and HLA in healthy donors. It was with 60 Vbeta and 13 Jbeta primers that the PCR ran. Produced via immunoSEQ multiplex PCR; TCRdb's table is partial and in-frame only. The data hold more than 110,000 clones, with roughly three quarters observed a single time. The source material was PBMCs. The receptors stem from a man aged 18 to 29 in good health and CMV-seronegative.

The chain combines TRBV19 with TRBJ1-2, with 9 nucleotides matching TRBD1. In germline, CDR1 is LNHDA, CDR2 SQIVND (reference sequence). V lost 6 bases and J lost 6; bases outside the gene matches: 5. This CDR3 comprises 13 residues. In nucleotides, the CDR3 is TGTGCCAGTAGAGAACAGGGGGCAGATGGCTACACCTTC. Protein: CASREQGADGYTF.

CDR3 residues: CASSQEVGTYEQYF. The CDR3, as DNA: TGCGCCAGCAGCCAAGAGGTCGGGACCTACGAGCAGTACTTC. The chain combines TRBV4-3 with TRBJ2-7, with D perhaps TRBD2 (5 bases). Germline assignment: CDR1 LGHNA and CDR2 YSLEER. The V and J ends lost 0 bases and 2 bases respectively, with 8 bases between them. The CDR3 is made up of 14 amino acids.

The chain has TRBV7-2 and TRBJ1-2, with 7 bases that match TRBD1. V shed 5 bases and J 8 bases; nucleotides not matched to a gene: 8. The CDR3 runs 13 residues. The germline gives CDR1 SGHTA, CDR2 FQGNSA. CDR3 sequence (DNA): TGTGCCAGCAGCCAAAGACAGGGTGGGGGCTACACCTTC. This translates into CASSQRQGGGYTF. Complete variable domain (other parts from reference TRBV7-2 and TRBJ1-2): GAGVSQSPSNKVTEKGKDVELRCDPISGHTALYWYRQSLGQGLEFLIYFQGNSAPDKSGLPSDRFSAERTGGSVSTLTIQRTQQEDSAVYLCASSQRQGGGYTFGSGTRLTVV.

This chain connects TRBV30 to TRBJ1-3, with 7 bases fitting TRBD1. J gave up 3 bases and V 2 bases, and 4 bases lay outside the gene matches. The germline gives CDR1 GTSNPN, CDR2 SVGIG (reference sequence). CDR3 length: 14 amino acids. In DNA, the CDR3 is TGTGCCTGGAGTCAGGGGGTGGTTGGAAACACCATATATTTT. It codes for CAWSQGVVGNTIYF.

V usage is TRBV6-1 and J usage is TRBJ2-7, with a possible D match to TRBD1 (6 bases). This CDR3 spans 13 amino acids. Germline CDR1 MNHNS, CDR2 SASEGT. The ends were cut back, 5 bases at V and 1 base at J, with 9 bases in the middle. The CDR3 spells CASSWDISYEQYF. In DNA, the CDR3 is TGTGCCAGCAGTTGGGACATATCCTACGAGCAGTACTTC.

The V call is TRBV27, the J call TRBJ1-5; D unresolved. CDR1 and CDR2 from the germline V gene are MNHEY and SMNVEV (reference sequence). V was trimmed by 2 bases and J by 7 bases, leaving 9 bases between them. This CDR3 spans 13 amino acids. The CDR3 nucleotides read TGTGCCAGCAGTTTACTCTCGGGGCAGCCCCAGCATTTT. Its translation is CASSLLSGQPQHF.

This rearrangement joins TRBV10-3 to TRBJ1-6, with D perhaps matching TRBD1 (5 bases). Looked up from germline, CDR1 is ENHRY and CDR2 is SYGVKD. Between the trimmed V and J ends, which lost 0 bases and 8 bases, there was a span of 14 bases. The CDR3 sequence is 16 residues long. CDR3 sequence: CAISESTGTRDSPLHF. The DNA of the CDR3 is TGTGCCATCAGTGAGTCGACCGGGACTCGAGATTCACCCCTCCACTTT.

This chain links TRBV29-1 with TRBJ2-2; no firm D call. The CDR3 totals 12 residues. The ends were cut back, 4 bases at V and 4 bases at J, with 7 bases in the middle. The germline gives CDR1 SQVTM, CDR2 ANQGSEA. CDR3 sequence (DNA): TGCAGCGTTGCGGGTGGCACCGGGGAGCTGTTTTTT. Amino acids: CSVAGGTGELFF.

The chain couples TRBV7-9 to TRBJ2-1; 9 bases agree with TRBD2. V lost 4 bases and J lost 4; bases outside the gene matches: 8. CDR1 and CDR2 (germline): SEHNR, FQNEAQ (reference sequence). This CDR3 is 16 amino acids long. The chain's CDR3 is CASSWGRGGLYNEQFF. For the CDR3, the DNA is TGTGCCAGCAGCTGGGGGCGGGGGGGGCTTTACAATGAGCAGTTCTTC.

The chain recombines TRBV7-8 with TRBJ2-1; maybe TRBD1 (6 bases). V was cut by 8 bases and J by 0 bases, with 14 bases left in between. Germline CDR1 and CDR2: SGHVS and FQNEAQ. This CDR3 region has 15 residues. The CDR3 spells CASQQGPSSYNEQFF. The CDR3 coding sequence is TGTGCCAGCCAACAGGGCCCGAGCTCCTACAATGAGCAGTTCTTC.

The V call is TRBV6-5, the J call TRBJ1-1, with D possibly matching TRBD1 (5 bases). The CDR3 is 13 amino acids. Germline CDR1 MNHEY, CDR2 SVGAGI. V was trimmed by 7 bases and J by 6 bases, leaving 15 bases between them. The chain's CDR3 is CASTLPGGAEAFF. The CDR3 nucleotides read TGTGCCAGCACCTTGCCCGGGGGGGCTGAAGCTTTCTTT.

This clone was seen only a few times. V is TRBV19 and J is TRBJ2-2, with D uncertain. This CDR3 spans 15 amino acids. V was cut by 5 bases and J by 3 bases, with 13 bases left in between. CDR1 and CDR2 (germline): LNHDA, SQIVND (reference sequence). CDR3 in DNA: TGTGCCAGTAGTCAGGAAGCCTTGTACACCGGGGAGCTGTTTTTT. It yields the protein CASSQEALYTGELFF.

V and J are TRBV7-9 and TRBJ1-1; unclear D gene. Germline V gene sequence: CDR1 SEHNR, CDR2 FQNEAQ (reference sequence). Trimming took 5 bases from V and 4 from J, leaving 11 bases between them. The CDR3 has 13 residues. The DNA of the CDR3 is TGTGCCAGCAGCCTCGGGGAGCTCACTGAAGCTTTCTTT. Translation gives CASSLGELTEAFF.

This rearrangement joins TRBV27 to TRBJ2-5; D not certain. TRBJ2-7 matches the DNA end more closely, so the J call is doubtful. Germline V gene lookup returns CDR1 MNHEY and CDR2 SMNVEV (reference sequence). The CDR3 covers 14 residues. This CDR3 reads CASSSISTIYEQYF. In DNA form, the CDR3 reads TGTGCCAGCAGTTCCATATCGACAATTTACGAGCAGTACTTC.

The V gene is TRBV2, the J gene TRBJ1-4; a weak D match, TRBD1 (5 bases). V lost 5 bases and J lost 8, with 18 bases in between. Germline CDR1 reads SNHLY; CDR2 reads FYNNEI. This CDR3 spans 15 amino acids. The CDR3, as DNA: TGTGCCAGCAGTCCAGGGTTAACCAACATAGAAAAACTGTTTTTT. Translation: CASSPGLTNIEKLFF.

This chain links TRBV15 with TRBJ2-6; D possibly corresponds to TRBD2 (6 bases). V shed 5 bases and J shed 0 bases, with 8 bases lying between them. Germline lookup yields CDR1 LNHNV and CDR2 YYDKDF (reference sequence). The CDR3 covers 15 residues. The CDR3, as DNA: TGTGCCACCAGCTCCGGGAGCTCTGGGGCCAACGTCCTGACTTTC. Amino acid sequence: CATSSGSSGANVLTF.

This clone was counted between two and nine times. The chain carries TRBV29-1 and TRBJ1-1; D possibly corresponds to TRBD1 (6 bases). Germline CDR1 reads SQVTM; CDR2 reads ANQGSEA. V was clipped by 4 bases and J by 7 bases, with 13 bases between them. CDR3 length equals 12 residues. CDR3 residues: CSVVQGSREAFF. CDR3 bases: TGCAGCGTTGTGCAGGGGTCGCGTGAAGCTTTCTTT.

V gene TRBV12-5 combines with J gene TRBJ2-1; a weak D match, TRBD1 (6 bases). The germline CDR1 and CDR2 sequences are LGHNT and FRNRAP. The CDR3 has 13 amino acids. Trimming stripped 1 base from V and 6 bases from J, with 7 bases between. CDR3 protein: CASGLGGGNEQFF. CDR3 sequence (DNA): TGTGCTAGTGGTTTGGGAGGGGGCAATGAGCAGTTCTTC.